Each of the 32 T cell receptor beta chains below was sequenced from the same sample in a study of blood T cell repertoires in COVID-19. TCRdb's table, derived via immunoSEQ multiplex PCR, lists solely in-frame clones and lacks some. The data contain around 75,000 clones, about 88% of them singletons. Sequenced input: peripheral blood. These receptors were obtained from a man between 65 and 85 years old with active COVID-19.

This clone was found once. The CDR3 loop reads CASSPPGGWSPLHF. CDR3 sequence (DNA): TGTGCCAGCAGCCCACCGGGGGGATGGTCACCCCTCCACTTT. The genes are TRBV14 and TRBJ1-6; maybe TRBD1 (5 bases). CDR3 length: 14 amino acids. V lost 4 bases and J 10 bases, leaving 14 bases between the germline ends. The germline V gene encodes CDR1 SGHDN and CDR2 FVKESK.

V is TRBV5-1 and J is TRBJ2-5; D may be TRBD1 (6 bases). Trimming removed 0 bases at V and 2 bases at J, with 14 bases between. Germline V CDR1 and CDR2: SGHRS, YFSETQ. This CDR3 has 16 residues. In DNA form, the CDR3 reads TGCGCCAGCAGCTTGGCGAGTCAGGGGCCACAAGAGACCCAGTACTTC. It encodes CASSLASQGPQETQYF.

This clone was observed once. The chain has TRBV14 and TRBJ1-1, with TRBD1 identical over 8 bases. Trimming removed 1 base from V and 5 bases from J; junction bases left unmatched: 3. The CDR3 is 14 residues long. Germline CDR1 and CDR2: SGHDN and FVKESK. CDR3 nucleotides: TGTGCCAGCAGCCAAGGGACAGGGAGGACTGAAGCTTTCTTT. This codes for CASSQGTGRTEAFF. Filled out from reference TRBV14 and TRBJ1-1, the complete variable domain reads EAGVTQFPSHSVIEKGQTVTLRCDPISGHDNLYWYRRVMGKEIKFLLHFVKESKQDESGMPNNRFLAERTGGTYSTLKVQPAELEDSGVYFCASSQGTGRTEAFFGQGTRLTVV.

The CDR3 DNA reads as TGTGCCAGCAGCCAAGATATCGGGAGCGAGCAGTACTTC. Its protein product is CASSQDIGSEQYF. The rearrangement uses TRBV3-1 (or the pseudogene TRBV3-2) and TRBJ2-7, with a tentative D call TRBD2 (6 bases). The V gene's germline CDR1 is LGHDT and CDR2 YNNKEL (reference sequence). Trimming pared 0 bases from V and 6 bases from J, leaving 9 bases between. The CDR3 length is 13 residues.

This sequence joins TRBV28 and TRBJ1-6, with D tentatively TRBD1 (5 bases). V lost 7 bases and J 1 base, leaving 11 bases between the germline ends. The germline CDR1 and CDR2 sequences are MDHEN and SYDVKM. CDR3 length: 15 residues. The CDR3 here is CASTWGESYNSPLHF. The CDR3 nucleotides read TGTGCCAGCACCTGGGGGGAATCCTATAATTCACCCCTCCACTTT.

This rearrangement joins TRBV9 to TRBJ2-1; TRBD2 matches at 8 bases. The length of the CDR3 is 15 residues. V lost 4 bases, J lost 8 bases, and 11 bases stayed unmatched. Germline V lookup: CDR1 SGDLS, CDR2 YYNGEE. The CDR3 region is CASSPRGSGSDEQFF. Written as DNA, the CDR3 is TGTGCCAGCAGCCCCCGAGGCAGCGGGAGTGATGAGCAGTTCTTC.

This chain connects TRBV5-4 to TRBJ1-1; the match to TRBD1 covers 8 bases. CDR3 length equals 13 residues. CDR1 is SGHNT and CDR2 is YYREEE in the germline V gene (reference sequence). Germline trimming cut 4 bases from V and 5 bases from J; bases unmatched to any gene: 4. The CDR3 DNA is TGTGCCAGCAGCATACAGGGGGGTACTGAAGCTTTCTTT. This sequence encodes CASSIQGGTEAFF.

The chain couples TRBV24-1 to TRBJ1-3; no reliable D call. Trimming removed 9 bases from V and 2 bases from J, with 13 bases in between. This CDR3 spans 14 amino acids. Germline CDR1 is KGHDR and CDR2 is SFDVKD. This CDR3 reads CATSPAGAGNTIYF. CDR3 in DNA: TGTGCCACCTCCCCGGCCGGGGCTGGAAACACCATATATTTT.

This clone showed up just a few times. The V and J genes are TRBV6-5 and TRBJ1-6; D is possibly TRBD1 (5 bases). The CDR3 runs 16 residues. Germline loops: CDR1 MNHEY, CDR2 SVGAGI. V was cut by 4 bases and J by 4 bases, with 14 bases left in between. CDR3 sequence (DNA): TGTGCCAGCAGTTCCCCCGCGACAGCTTATAATTCACCCCTCCACTTT. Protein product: CASSSPATAYNSPLHF.

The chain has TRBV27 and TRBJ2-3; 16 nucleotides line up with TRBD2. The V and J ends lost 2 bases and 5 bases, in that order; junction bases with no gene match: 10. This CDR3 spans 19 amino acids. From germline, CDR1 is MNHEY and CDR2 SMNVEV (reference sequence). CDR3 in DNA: TGTGCCAGCAGTTTACGGGGACTGGGACTAGCGGGAGGGGGAGATACGCAGTATTTT. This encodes CASSLRGLGLAGGGDTQYF.

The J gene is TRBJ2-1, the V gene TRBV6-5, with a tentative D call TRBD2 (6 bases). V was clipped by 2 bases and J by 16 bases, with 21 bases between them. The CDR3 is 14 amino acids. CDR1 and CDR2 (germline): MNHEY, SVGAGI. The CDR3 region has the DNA TGTGCCAGCAGTTACCCGGGGGAGCTAGCCCGGAGATTCTTC. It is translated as CASSYPGELARRFF.

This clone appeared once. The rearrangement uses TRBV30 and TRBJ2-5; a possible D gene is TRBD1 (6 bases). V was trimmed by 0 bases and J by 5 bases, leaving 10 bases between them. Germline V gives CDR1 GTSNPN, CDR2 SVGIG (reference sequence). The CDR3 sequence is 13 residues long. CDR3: CAWSVGQGETQYF. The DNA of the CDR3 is TGTGCCTGGAGTGTGGGGCAGGGGGAGACCCAGTACTTC.

The CDR3 spells CASSQGISPGANVLTF. The CDR3 DNA follows: TGTGCCAGCAGCCAAGGTATCTCCCCTGGGGCCAACGTCCTGACTTTC. The chain uses TRBV4-2 and TRBJ2-6, with unresolved D. The CDR3 is made up of 16 amino acids. Germline CDR1 LGHNA, CDR2 YNFKEQ. The germline V and J ends were trimmed by 1 base and 2 bases, with 9 bases remaining between them.

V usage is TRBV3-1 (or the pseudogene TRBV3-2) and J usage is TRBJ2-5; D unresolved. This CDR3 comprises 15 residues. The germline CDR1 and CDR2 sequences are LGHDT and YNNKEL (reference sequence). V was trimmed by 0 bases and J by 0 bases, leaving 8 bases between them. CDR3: CASSQDRGYQETQYF. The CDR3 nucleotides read TGTGCCAGCAGCCAAGATCGCGGCTACCAAGAGACCCAGTACTTC.

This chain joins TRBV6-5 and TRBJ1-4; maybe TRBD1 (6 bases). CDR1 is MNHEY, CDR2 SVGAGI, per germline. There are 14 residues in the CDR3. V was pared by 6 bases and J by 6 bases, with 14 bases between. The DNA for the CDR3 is TGTGCCAGCAGGAGGGGGAATGGGTATGAAAAACTGTTTTTT. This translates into CASRRGNGYEKLFF.

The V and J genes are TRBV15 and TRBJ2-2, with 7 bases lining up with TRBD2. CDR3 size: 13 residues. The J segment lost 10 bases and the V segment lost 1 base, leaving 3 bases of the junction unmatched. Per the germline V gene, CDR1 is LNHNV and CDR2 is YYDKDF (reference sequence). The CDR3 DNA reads TGTGCCACCAGCAGAGCCCTAGCGGCGGAGCTGTTTTTT. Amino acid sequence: CATSRALAAELFF.

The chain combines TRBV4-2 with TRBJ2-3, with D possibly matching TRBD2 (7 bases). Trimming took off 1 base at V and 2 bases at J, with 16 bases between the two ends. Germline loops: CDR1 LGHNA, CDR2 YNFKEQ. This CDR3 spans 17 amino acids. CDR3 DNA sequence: TGTGCCAGCAGCCAAGGGGGCGGGGGCCGAACCACAGATACGCAGTATTTT. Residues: CASSQGGGGRTTDTQYF.

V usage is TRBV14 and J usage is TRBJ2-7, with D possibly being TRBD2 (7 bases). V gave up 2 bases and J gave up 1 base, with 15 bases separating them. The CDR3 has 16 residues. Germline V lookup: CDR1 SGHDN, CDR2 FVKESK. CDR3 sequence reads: CASSQRGGAASYEQYF. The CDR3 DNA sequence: TGTGCCAGCAGCCAAAGGGGGGGGGCAGCATCCTACGAGCAGTACTTC.

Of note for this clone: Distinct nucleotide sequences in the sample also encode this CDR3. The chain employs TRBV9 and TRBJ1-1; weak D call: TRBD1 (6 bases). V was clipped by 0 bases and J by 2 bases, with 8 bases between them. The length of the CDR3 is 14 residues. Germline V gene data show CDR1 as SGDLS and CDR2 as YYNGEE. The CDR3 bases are TGTGCCAGCAGCGTAGCCGGGACAAACACTGAAGCTTTCTTT. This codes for CASSVAGTNTEAFF.

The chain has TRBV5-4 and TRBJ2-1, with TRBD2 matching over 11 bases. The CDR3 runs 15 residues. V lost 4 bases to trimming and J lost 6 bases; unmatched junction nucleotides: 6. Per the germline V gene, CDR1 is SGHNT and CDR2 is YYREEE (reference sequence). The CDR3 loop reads CASSRTGLAANEQFF. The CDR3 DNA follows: TGTGCCAGCAGCCGGACGGGACTAGCGGCCAATGAGCAGTTCTTC.

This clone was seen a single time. CDR3 loop: CASTQGRGDEKLFF. The CDR3 DNA follows: TGTGCCAGCACCCAGGGGAGGGGGGATGAAAAACTGTTTTTT. The rearrangement links TRBV7-2 to TRBJ1-4; the D gene is possibly TRBD1 (6 bases). The CDR3 is 14 amino acids. Germline values: CDR1 SGHTA, CDR2 FQGNSA. Trimming cost V 7 bases and J 6 bases, with 15 bases left between them.

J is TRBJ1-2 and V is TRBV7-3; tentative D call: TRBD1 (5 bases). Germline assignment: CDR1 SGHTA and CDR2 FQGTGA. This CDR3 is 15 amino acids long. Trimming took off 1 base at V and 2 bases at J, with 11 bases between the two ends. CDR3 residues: CASSLRPAGNYGYTF. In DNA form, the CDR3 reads TGTGCCAGCAGCTTAAGACCCGCAGGGAACTATGGCTACACCTTC. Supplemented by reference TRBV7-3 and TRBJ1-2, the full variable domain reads GAGVSQTPSNKVTEKGKYVELRCDPISGHTALYWYRQSLGQGPEFLIYFQGTGAADDSGLPNDRFFAVRPEGSVSTLKIQRTERGDSAVYLCASSLRPAGNYGYTFGSGTRLTVV.

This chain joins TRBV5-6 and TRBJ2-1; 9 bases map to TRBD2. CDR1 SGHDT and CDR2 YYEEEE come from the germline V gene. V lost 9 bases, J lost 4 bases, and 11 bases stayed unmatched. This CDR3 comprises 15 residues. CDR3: CATKRAGGPYNEQFF. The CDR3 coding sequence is TGTGCCACCAAAAGGGCGGGAGGGCCGTACAATGAGCAGTTCTTC.

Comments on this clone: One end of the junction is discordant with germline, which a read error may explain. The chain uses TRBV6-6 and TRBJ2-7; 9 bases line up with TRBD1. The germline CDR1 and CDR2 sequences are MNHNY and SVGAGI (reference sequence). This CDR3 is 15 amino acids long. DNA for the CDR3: TGTGCCAGCAGTTCCCCCGGGACAGGGTCCTCCGAGCAGTACTTC. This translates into CASSSPGTGSSEQYF.

CDR3 in DNA: TGCGCCAGCAGCTTCGACGGGAGGGACTCACCCCTCCACTTT. It specifies CASSFDGRDSPLHF. The chain combines TRBV5-1 with TRBJ1-6, with D maybe TRBD1 (5 bases). Germline V lookup: CDR1 SGHRS, CDR2 YFSETQ. Trimming took off 2 bases at V and 10 bases at J, with 13 bases between the two ends. The length of the CDR3 is 14 residues.

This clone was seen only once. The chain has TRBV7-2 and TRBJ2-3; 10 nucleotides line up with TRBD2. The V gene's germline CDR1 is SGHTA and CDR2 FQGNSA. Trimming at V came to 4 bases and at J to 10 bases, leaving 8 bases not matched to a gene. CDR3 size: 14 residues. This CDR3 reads CASSSGLARGAQYF. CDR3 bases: TGTGCCAGCAGCTCGGGACTAGCGAGAGGAGCGCAGTATTTT.

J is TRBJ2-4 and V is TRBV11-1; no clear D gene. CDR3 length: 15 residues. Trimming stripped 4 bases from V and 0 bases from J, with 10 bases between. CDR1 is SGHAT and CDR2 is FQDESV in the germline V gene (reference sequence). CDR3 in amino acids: CASSSTSIAKNIQYF. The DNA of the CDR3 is TGTGCCAGCAGCTCCACGAGCATAGCCAAAAACATTCAGTACTTC.

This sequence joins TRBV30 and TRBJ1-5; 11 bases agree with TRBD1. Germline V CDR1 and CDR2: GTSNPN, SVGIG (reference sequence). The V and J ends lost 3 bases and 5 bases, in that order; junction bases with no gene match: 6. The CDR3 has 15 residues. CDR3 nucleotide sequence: TGTGCCTGGAGCGGGACAGGGGGTCGGGATCAGCCCCAGCATTTT. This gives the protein CAWSGTGGRDQPQHF.

CDR3 protein: CASSGASGSYEQYF. The DNA for the CDR3 is TGTGCCAGCAGTGGGGCTAGCGGCTCCTACGAGCAGTACTTC. The genes are TRBV5-5 and TRBJ2-7; 7 bases fit TRBD2. J was trimmed by 0 bases and V by 5 bases; bases with no gene match: 5. This CDR3 is built from 14 residues. CDR1 and CDR2 from the germline V gene are SGHKS and YYEKEE (reference sequence).

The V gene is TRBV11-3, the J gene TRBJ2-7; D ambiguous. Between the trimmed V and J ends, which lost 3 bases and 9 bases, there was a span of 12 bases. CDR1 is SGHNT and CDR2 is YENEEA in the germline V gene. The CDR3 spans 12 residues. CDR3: CASSLGQAAQYF. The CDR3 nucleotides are TGTGCCAGCAGCTTGGGCCAGGCCGCGCAGTACTTC.

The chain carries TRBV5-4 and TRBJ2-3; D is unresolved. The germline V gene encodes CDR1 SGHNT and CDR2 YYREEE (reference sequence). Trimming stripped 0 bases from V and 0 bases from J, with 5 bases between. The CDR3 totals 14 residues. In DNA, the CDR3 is TGTGCCAGCAGCTTGGTGGGCAGCACAGATACGCAGTATTTT. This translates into CASSLVGSTDTQYF.

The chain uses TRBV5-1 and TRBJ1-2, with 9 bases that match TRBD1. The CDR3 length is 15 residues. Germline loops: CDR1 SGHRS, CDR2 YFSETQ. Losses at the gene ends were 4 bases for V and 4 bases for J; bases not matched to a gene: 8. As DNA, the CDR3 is TGCGCCAGCAGCCTGGGGGGACAGGGCTCCTATGGCTACACCTTC. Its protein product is CASSLGGQGSYGYTF. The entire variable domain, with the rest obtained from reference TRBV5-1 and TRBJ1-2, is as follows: KAGVTQTPRYLIKTRGQQVTLSCSPISGHRSVSWYQQTPGQGLQFLFEYFSETQRNKGNFPGRFSGRQFSNSRSEMNVSTLELGDSALYLCASSLGGQGSYGYTFGSGTRLTVV.